This entry lists 6 T cell receptor beta chains sequenced from one sample in a study of naive and memory T cell subsets. Reverse transcription of blood and skin TCR RNA was primed at alpha and beta constant regions. TCRdb re-analysed the UMI-ligation and nested PCR reads in MiXCR, keeping a single row per CDR3 protein. The profile shows under 20,000 distinct CDR3 sequences, roughly 9.8% of them singletons. Treatment given: skin biopsy from PPD injection site in Mantoux-positive individual. Unsorted total RNA, 1 to 1000 ng, was DNase treated before reverse transcription. The sequencing used skin, collected from a tuberculin skin test site. The receptor set was obtained from an adult in good health.

This clonotype occurred many times. The V call is TRBV6-5, the J call TRBJ2-1, with D uncertain. Germline CDR1 MNHEY, CDR2 SVGAGI. This CDR3 is 13 amino acids long. Trimming took 5 bases from V and 5 from J, leaving 10 bases between them. This chain's CDR3 is CASSMSFDNEQFF. The CDR3, as DNA: TGTGCCAGCAGTATGAGTTTTGACAATGAGCAGTTCTTC.

This clonotype was observed a few times. The J gene is TRBJ2-7, the V gene TRBV20-1; D might be TRBD1 (5 bases). Trimming removed 1 base from V and 7 bases from J, with 20 bases in between. The V gene's germline CDR1 is DFQATT and CDR2 SNEGSKA (reference sequence). This CDR3 is built from 15 residues. This chain's CDR3 is CSARGGLEESPEQYF. For the CDR3, the DNA is TGCAGTGCTAGAGGGGGCCTAGAGGAGAGTCCGGAGCAGTACTTC.

This clonotype appeared a few times. The chain uses TRBV27 and TRBJ1-6, with a weak D call TRBD1 (5 bases). The V end was cut by 2 bases, the J end by 12 bases, with 8 bases between. In germline, CDR1 is MNHEY, CDR2 SMNVEV (reference sequence). The CDR3 is 12 amino acids. CDR3 sequence reads: CASSLNGGPLHF. The CDR3, as DNA: TGTGCCAGCAGTTTAAATGGGGGACCCCTCCACTTT.

This clonotype has a count of ten or more. This rearrangement joins TRBV29-1 to TRBJ1-2; TRBD1 matches 7 bases. The V gene end was trimmed by 5 bases and the J gene end by 3 bases; junction bases not matched to a gene: 6. Germline V gene data show CDR1 as SQVTM and CDR2 as ANQGSEA. The CDR3 is made up of 13 amino acids. The CDR3 nucleotides are TGCAGCGTTATCACCGGGACAGACTATGGCTACACCTTC. This codes for CSVITGTDYGYTF.

This chain uses TRBV19 with TRBJ2-5; 8 bases map to TRBD2. Looked up from germline, CDR1 is LNHDA and CDR2 is SQIVND (reference sequence). With 0 bases clipped from V and 2 bases from J, the junction kept 8 bases outside the gene matches. This CDR3 is 17 amino acids long. For the CDR3, the DNA is TGTGCCAGTAGTATAGATCATGGCACGGGAGGGCAAGAGACCCAGTACTTC. The encoded protein is CASSIDHGTGGQETQYF. Filled out from reference TRBV19 and TRBJ2-5, the complete variable domain reads DGGITQSPKYLFRKEGQNVTLSCEQNLNHDAMYWYRQDPGQGLRLIYYSQIVNDFQKGDIAEGYSVSREKKESFPLTVTSAQKNPTAFYLCASSIDHGTGGQETQYFGPGTRLLVL.

V usage is TRBV4-3 and J usage is TRBJ2-3, with 7 bases identical to TRBD2. Germline assignment: CDR1 LGHNA and CDR2 YSLEER. Trimming removed 2 bases from V and 1 base from J; junction bases left unmatched: 3. The CDR3 is 15 residues long. The CDR3 here is CASSQRGVGTDTQYF. The CDR3 DNA follows: TGCGCCAGCAGCCAACGGGGGGTGGGCACAGATACGCAGTATTTT.